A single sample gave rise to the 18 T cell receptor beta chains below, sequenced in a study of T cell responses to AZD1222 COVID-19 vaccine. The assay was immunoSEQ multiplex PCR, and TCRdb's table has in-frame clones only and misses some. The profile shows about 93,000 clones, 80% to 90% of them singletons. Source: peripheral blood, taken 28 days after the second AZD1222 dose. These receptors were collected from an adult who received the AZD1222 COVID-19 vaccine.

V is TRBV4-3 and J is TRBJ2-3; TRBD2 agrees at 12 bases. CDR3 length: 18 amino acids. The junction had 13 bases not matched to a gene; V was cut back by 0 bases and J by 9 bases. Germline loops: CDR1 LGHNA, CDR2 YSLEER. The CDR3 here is CASSQDVSLAGGRLTQYF. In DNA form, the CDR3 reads TGCGCCAGCAGCCAAGATGTATCCCTAGCGGGGGGGCGATTAACGCAGTATTTT.

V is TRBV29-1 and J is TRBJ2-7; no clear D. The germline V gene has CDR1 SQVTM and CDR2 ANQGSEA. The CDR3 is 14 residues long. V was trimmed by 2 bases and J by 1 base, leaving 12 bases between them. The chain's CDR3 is CSVETSLGSYEQYF. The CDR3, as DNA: TGCAGCGTTGAAACCTCCCTCGGGTCCTACGAGCAGTACTTC.

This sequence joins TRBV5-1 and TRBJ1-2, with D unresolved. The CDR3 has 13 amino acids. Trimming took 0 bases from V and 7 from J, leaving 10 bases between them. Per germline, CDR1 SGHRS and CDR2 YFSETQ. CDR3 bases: TGCGCCAGCAGCTTGGACACCTCCAGTGGCTACACCTTC. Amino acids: CASSLDTSSGYTF.

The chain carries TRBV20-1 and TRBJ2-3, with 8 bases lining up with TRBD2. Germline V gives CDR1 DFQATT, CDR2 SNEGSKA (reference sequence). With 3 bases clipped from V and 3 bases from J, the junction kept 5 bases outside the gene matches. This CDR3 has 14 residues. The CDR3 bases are TGCAGTGCTAGTCACGGGAGGGGGACAGATACGCAGTATTTT. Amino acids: CSASHGRGTDTQYF.

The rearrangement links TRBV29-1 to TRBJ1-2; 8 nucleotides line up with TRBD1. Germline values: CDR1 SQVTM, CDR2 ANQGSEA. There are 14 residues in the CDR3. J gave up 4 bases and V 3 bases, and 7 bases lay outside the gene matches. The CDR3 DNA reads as TGCAGCGTTGATAAGTCCGACAGGGGCTATGGCTACACCTTC. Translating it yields CSVDKSDRGYGYTF.

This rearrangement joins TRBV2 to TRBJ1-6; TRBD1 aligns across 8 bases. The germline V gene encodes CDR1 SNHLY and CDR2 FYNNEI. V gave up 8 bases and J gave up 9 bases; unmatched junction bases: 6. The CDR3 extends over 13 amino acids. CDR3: CASVDRELSPLHF. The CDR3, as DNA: TGTGCCAGCGTGGACAGGGAGCTTTCACCCCTCCACTTT.

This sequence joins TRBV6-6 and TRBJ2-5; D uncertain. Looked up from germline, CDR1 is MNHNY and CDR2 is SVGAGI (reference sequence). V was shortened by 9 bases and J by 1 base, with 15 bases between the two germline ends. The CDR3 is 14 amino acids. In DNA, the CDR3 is TGTGCCAGTCGCTCATGGAACGGCCAAGAGACCCAGTACTTC. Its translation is CASRSWNGQETQYF.

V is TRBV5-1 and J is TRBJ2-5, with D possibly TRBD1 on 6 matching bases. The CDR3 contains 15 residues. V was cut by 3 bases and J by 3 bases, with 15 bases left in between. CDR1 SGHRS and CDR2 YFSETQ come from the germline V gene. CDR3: CASSWTTAGEETQYF. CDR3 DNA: TGCGCCAGCAGCTGGACGACTGCAGGGGAAGAGACCCAGTACTTC.

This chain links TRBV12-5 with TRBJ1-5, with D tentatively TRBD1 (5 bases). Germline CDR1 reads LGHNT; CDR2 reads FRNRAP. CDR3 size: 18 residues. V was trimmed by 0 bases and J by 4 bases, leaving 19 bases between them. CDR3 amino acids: CASGLVRGLAVRNQPQHF. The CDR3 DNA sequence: TGTGCTAGTGGTTTGGTAAGGGGCCTGGCGGTACGGAATCAGCCCCAGCATTTT.

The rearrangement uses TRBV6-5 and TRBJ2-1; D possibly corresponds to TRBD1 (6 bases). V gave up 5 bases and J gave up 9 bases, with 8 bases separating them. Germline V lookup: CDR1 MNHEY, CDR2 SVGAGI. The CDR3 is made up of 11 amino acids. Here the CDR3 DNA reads TGTGCCAGCAGTACAGGGTTTGAGCAGTTCTTC. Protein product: CASSTGFEQFF.

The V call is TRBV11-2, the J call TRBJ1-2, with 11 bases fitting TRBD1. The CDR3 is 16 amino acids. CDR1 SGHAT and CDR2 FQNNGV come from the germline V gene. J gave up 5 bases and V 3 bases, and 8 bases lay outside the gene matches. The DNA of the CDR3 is TGTGCCAGCAGCTTGGGGCCCGGGACAGGGGGTTATGGCTACACCTTC. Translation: CASSLGPGTGGYGYTF.

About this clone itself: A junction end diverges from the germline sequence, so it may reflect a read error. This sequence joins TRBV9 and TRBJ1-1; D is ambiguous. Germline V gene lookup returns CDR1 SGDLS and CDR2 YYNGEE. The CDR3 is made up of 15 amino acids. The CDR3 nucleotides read TGTGCCAGCAGCGTAGCGCCCGAGTTGAAAACTGAAGCTTTCTTT. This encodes CASSVAPELKTEAFF.

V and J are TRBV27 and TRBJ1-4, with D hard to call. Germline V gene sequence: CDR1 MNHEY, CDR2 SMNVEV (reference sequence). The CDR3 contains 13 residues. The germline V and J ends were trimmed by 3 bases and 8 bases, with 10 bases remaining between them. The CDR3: CASSFRGVEKLFF. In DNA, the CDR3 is TGTGCCAGCAGTTTTCGGGGAGTGGAAAAACTGTTTTTT.

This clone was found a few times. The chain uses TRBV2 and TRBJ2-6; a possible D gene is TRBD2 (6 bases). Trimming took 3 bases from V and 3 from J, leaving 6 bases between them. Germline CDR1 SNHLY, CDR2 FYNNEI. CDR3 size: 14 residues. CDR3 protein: CASSDGGGANVLTF. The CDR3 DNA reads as TGTGCCAGCAGTGACGGGGGTGGGGCCAACGTCCTGACTTTC.

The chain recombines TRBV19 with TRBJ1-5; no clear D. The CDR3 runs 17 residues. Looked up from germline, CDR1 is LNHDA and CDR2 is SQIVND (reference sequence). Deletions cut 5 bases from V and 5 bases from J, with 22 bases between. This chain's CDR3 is CASSDPSSVPYDQPQHF. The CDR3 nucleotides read TGTGCCAGTAGTGACCCTTCCTCCGTCCCATACGATCAGCCCCAGCATTTT.

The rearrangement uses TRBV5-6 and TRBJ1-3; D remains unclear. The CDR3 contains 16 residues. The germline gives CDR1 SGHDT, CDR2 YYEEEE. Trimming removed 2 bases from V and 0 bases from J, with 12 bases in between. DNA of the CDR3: TGTGCCAGCAGCTTAGCTGGGATACCCTCTGGAAACACCATATATTTT. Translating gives CASSLAGIPSGNTIYF.

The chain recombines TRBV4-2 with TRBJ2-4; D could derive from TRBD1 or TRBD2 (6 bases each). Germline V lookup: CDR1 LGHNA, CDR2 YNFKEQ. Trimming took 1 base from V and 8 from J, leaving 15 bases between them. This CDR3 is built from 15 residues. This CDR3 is CASSQGGGGEDIQYF. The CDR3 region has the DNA TGTGCCAGCAGCCAAGGAGGGGGAGGTGAAGACATTCAGTACTTC.

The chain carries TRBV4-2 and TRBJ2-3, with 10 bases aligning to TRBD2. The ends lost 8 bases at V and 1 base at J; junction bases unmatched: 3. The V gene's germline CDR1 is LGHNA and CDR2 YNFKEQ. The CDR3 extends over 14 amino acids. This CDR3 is CASGLAEGTDTQYF. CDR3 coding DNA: TGTGCCAGCGGACTAGCGGAAGGCACAGATACGCAGTATTTT.